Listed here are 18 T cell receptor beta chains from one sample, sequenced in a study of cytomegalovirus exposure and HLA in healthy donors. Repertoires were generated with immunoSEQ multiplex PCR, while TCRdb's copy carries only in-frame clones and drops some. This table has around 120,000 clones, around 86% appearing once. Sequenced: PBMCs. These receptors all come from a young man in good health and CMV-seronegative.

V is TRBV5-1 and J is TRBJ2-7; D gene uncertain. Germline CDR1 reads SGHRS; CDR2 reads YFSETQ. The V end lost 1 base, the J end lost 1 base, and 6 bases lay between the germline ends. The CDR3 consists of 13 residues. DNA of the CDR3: TGCGCCAGCAGCTTGAGAGATTCCTACGAGCAGTACTTC. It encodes CASSLRDSYEQYF.

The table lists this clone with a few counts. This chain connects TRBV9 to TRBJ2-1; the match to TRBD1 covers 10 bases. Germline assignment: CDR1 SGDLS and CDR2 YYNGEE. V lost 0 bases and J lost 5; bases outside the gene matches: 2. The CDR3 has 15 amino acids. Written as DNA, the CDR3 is TGTGCCAGCAGCGTAGCTGGGACAGGGGACAATGAGCAGTTCTTC. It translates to CASSVAGTGDNEQFF. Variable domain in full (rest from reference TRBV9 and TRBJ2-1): DSGVTQTPKHLITATGQRVTLRCSPRSGDLSVYWYQQSLDQGLQFLIQYYNGEERAKGNILERFSAQQFPDLHSELNLSSLELGDSALYFCASSVAGTGDNEQFFGPGTRLTVL.

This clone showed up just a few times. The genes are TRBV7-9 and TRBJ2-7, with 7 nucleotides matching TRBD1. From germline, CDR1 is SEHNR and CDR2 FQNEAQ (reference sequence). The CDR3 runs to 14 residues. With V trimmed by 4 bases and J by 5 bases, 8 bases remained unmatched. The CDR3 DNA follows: TGTGCCAGCAGCTCCAGACAGGGTTGGGACGAGCAGTACTTC. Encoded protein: CASSSRQGWDEQYF.

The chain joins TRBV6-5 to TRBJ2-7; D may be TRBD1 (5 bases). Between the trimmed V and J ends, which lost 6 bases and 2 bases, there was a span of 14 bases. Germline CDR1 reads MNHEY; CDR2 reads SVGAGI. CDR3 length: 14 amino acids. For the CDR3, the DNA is TGTGCCAGCAGGCTCAGGGCTCCCCCCTACGAGCAGTACTTC. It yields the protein CASRLRAPPYEQYF.

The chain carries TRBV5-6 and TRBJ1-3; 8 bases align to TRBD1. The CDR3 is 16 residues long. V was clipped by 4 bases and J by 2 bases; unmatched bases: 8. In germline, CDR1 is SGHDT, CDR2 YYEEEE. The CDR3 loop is CASSDPQGVTGNTIYF. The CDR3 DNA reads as TGTGCCAGCAGCGACCCACAGGGGGTAACTGGAAACACCATATATTTT.

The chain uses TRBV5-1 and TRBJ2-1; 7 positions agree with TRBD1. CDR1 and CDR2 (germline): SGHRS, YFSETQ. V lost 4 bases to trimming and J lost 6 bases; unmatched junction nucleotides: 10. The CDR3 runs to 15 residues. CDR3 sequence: CASSHGDRVGNEQFF. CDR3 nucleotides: TGCGCCAGCAGCCACGGCGACAGGGTCGGCAATGAGCAGTTCTTC.

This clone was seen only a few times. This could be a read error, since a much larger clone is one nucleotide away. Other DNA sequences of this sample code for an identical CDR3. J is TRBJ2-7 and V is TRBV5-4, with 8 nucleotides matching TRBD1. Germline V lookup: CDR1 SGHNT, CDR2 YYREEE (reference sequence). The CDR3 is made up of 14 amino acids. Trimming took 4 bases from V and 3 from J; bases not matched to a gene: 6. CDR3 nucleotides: TGTGCCAGCAGCCCCGGGACAGGCGGCTACGAGCAGTACTTC. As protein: CASSPGTGGYEQYF.

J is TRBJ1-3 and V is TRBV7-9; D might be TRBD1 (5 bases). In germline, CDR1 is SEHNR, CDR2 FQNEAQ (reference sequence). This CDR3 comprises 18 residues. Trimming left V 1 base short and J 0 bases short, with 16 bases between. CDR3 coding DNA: TGTGCCAGCAGCTTAGGGTTTGGGGCCAGCTCCTCTGGAAACACCATATATTTT. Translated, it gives CASSLGFGASSSGNTIYF.

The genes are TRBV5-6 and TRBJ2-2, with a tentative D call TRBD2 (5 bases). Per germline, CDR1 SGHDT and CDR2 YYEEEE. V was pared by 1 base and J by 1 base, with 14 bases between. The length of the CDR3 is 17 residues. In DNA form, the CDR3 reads TGTGCCAGCAGCTTGTATACGGGGAGAGGGAACACCGGGGAGCTGTTTTTT. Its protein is CASSLYTGRGNTGELFF.

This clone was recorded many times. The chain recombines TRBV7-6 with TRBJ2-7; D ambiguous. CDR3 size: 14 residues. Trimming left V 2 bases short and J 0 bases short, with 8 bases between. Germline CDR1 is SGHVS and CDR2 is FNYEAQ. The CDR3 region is CASSLYMSSYEQYF. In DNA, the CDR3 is TGTGCCAGCAGCTTATATATGAGCTCCTACGAGCAGTACTTC. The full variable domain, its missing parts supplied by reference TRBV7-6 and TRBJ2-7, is GAGVSQSPRYKVTKRGQDVALRCDPISGHVSLYWYRQALGQGPEFLTYFNYEAQQDKSGLPNDRFSAERPEGSISTLTIQRTEQRDSAMYRCASSLYMSSYEQYFGPGTRLTVT.

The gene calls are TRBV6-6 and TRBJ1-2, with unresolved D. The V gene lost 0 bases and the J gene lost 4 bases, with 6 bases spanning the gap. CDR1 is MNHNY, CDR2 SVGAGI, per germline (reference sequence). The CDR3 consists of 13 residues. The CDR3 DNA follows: TGTGCCAGCAGTTACTCGGCACCCTATGGCTACACCTTC. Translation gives CASSYSAPYGYTF.

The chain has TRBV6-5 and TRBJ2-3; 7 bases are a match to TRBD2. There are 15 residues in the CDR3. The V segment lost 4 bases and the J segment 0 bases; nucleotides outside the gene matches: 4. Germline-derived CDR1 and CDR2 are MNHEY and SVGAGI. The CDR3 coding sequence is TGTGCCAGCAGTTCCGCGGGGGTAAGCACAGATACGCAGTATTTT. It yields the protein CASSSAGVSTDTQYF.

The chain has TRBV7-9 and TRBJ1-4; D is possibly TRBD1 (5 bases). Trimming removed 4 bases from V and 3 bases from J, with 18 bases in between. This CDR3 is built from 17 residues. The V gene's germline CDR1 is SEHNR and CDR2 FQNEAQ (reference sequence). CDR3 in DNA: TGTGCCAGCAGCTCTGCAGGGTACCCCCCCTCTAATGAAAAACTGTTTTTT. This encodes CASSSAGYPPSNEKLFF.

This CDR3 reads CASRPSPGTLSTEQFF. The CDR3, as DNA: TGCGCCAGCCGTCCGTCTCCCGGGACACTCAGCACTGAGCAGTTCTTC. The genes are TRBV5-1 and TRBJ2-1; TRBD1 is a possible D gene (6 bases). The CDR3 length is 16 residues. V was trimmed by 7 bases and J by 9 bases, leaving 26 bases between them. CDR1 is SGHRS, CDR2 YFSETQ, per germline.

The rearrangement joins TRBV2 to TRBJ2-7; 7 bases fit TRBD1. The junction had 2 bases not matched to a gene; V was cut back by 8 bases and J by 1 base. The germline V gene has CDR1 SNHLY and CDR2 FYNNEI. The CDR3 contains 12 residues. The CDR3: CASWDRSYEQYF. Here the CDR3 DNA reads TGTGCCAGCTGGGACAGATCCTACGAGCAGTACTTC.

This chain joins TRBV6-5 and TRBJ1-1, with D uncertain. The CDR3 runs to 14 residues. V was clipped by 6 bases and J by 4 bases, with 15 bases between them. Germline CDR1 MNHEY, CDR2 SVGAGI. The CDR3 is CASSSGGYGTEAFF. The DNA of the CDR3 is TGTGCCAGCAGCTCAGGCGGGTATGGCACTGAAGCTTTCTTT.

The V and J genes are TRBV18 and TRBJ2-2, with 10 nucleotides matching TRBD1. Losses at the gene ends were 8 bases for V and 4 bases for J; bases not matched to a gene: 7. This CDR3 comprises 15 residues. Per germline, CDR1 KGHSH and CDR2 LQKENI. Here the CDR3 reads CASIPGQGTTGELFF. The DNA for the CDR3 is TGTGCCAGCATACCGGGACAGGGGACCACCGGGGAGCTGTTTTTT.

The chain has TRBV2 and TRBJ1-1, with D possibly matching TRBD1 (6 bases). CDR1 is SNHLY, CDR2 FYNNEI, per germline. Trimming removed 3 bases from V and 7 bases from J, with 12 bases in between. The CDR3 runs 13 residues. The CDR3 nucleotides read TGTGCCAGCAGTGAGGGGGGGCGGGTTGAAGCTTTCTTT. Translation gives CASSEGGRVEAFF. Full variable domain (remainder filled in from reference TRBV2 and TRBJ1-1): EPEVTQTPSHQVTQMGQEVILRCVPISNHLYFYWYRQILGQKVEFLVSFYNNEISEKSEIFDDQFSVERPDGSNFTLKIRSTKLEDSAMYFCASSEGGRVEAFFGQGTRLTVV.